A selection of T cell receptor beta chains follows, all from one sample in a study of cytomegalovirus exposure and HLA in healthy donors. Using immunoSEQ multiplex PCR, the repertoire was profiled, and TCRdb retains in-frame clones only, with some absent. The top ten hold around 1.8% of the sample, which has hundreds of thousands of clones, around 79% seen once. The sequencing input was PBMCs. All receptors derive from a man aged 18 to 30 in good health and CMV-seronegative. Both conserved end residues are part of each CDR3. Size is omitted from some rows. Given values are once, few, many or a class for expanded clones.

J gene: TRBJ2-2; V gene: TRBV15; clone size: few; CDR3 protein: CATSRVANTGELFF
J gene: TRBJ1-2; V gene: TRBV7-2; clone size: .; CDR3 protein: CASSFLRGYTF
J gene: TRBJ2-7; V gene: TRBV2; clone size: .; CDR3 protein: CASWVVAGDQYF
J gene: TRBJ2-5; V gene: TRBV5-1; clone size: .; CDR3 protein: CASSLDPSGGQETQYF
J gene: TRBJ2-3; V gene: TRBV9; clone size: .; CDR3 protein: CASSELRTDTQYF
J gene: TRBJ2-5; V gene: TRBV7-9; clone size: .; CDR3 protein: CASSLADNQETQYF
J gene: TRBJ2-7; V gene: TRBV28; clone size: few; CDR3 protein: CASSPRAGEQYF
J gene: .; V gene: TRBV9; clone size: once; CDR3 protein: CASSVGTSGYEQYF
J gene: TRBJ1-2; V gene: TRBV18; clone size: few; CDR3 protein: CASSSLDRLPNYGYTF
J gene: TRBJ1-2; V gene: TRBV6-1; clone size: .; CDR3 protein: CASSESTGTGGF
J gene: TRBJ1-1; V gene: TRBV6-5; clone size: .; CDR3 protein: CASRMTTNTEAFF
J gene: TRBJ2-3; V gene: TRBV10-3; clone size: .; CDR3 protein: CAISESDLYTDTQYF
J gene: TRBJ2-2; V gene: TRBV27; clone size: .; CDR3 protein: CASSLGGSTGELFF
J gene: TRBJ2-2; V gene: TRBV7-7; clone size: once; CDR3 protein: CASSLDLSAGELFF
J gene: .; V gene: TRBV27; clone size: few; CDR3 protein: CASSGQNFYEQYF
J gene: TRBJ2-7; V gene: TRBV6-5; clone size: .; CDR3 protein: CASSYGTGPSYEQYF
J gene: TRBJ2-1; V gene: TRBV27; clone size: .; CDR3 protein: CASSAVLAMGYNEQFF
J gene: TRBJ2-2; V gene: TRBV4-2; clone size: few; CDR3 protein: CASSQEGTGGTGELFF
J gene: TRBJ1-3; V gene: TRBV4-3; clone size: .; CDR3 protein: CASSQDPEGAAGNTIYF
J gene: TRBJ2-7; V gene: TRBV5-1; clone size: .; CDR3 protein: CASSLGAGTGAYEQYF
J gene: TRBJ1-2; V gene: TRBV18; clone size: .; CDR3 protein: CASSPHPDGEGYTF
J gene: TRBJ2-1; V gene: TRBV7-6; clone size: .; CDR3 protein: CASSLGTGKEQFF
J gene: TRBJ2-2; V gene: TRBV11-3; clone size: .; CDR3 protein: CASSSSDRDGELFF
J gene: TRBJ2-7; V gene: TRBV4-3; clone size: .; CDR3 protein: CASSQHPTGTGTYEQYF
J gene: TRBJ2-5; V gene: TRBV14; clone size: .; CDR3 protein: CASRQAQETQYF
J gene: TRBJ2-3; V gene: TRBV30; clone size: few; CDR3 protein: CAWSGGTDTQYF
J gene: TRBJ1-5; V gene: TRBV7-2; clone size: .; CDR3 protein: CASSPGQVGNQPQHF
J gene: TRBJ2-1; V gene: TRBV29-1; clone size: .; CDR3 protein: CSVASTGADEQFF
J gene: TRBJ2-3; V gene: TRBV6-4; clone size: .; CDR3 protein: CASSGLGSTDTQYF
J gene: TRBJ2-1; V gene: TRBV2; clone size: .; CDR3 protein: CASREGAGASDNEQFF
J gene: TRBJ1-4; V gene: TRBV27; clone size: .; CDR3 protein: CASSRGTVVNEKLFF
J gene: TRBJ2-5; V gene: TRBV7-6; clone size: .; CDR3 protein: CASSLTTGEQETQYF
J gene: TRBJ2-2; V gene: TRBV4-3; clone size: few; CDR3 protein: CASSQQGNVGELFF
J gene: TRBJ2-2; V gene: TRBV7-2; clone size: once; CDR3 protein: CASSQQSSVAGELFF
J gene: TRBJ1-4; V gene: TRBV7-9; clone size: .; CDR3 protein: CASSPTATNEKLFF
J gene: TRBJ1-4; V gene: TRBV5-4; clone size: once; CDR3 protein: CASSLTQQGTEKLFF
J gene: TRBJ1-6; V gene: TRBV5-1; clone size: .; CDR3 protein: CASSLALGQNSPLHF
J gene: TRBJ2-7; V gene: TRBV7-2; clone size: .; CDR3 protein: CASSLAAGSSYEQYF
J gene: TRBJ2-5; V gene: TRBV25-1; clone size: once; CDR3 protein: CASSASQETQYF
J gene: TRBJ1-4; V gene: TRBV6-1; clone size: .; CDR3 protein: CASSEAAGGNEKLFF
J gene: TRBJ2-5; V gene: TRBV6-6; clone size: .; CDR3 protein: CASSPLAGGLETQYF
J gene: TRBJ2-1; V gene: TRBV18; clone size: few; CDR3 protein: CASSPGQGRNEQFF
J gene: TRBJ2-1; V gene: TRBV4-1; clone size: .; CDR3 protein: CASSQEWRGGLYEQFF
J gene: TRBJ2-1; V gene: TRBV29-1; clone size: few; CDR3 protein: CSVDSAGQGDSYNEQFF
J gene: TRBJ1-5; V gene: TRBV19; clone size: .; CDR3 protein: CASWETGEYSNQPQHF
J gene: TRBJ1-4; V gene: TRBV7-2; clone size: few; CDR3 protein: CASRLAVTNEKLFF
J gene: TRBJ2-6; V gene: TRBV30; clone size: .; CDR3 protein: CAWSVPGTPIHGGANVLTF
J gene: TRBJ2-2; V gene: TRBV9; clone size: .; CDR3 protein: CASSQSGVGELFF
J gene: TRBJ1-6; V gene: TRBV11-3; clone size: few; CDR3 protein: CASSLFGSPLHF
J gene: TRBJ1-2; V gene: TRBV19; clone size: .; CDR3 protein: CASSYGQGIIGYTF
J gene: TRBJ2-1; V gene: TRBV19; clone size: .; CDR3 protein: CASSIQGSYNEQFF
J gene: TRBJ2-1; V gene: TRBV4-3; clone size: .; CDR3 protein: CASSQSAGGSYNEQFF